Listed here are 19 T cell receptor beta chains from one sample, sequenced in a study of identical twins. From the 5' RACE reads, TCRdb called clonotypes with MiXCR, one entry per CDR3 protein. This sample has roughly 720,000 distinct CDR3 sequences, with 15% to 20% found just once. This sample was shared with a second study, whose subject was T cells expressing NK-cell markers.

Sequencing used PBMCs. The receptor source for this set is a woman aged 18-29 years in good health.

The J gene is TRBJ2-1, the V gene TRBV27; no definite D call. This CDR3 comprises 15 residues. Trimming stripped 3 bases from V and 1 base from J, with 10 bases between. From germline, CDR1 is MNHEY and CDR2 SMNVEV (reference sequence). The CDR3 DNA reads TGTGCCAGCAGTTTTAGGACCCCGTCCTACAATGAGCAGTTCTTC. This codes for CASSFRTPSYNEQFF.

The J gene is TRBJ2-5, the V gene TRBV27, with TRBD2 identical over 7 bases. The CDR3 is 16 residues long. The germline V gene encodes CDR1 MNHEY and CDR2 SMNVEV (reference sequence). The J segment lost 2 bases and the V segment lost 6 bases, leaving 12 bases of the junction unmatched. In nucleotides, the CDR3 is TGTGCCAGCAGCCCCGGCGGGGGTCAAGGACAAGAGACCCAGTACTTC. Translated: CASSPGGGQGQETQYF.

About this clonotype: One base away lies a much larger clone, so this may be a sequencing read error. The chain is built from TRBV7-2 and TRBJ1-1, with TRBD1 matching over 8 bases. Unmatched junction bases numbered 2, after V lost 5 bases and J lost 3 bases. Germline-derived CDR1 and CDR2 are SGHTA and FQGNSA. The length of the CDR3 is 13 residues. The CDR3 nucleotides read TGTGCCAGCAGCAAACAGGGGGACACTGAAGCTTTCTTT. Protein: CASSKQGDTEAFF.

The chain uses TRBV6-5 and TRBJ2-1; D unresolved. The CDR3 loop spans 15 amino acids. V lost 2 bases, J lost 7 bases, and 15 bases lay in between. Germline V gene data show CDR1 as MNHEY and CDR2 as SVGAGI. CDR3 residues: CASSYDRGPSNEQFF. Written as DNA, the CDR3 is TGTGCCAGCAGTTACGATCGTGGTCCATCTAATGAGCAGTTCTTC.

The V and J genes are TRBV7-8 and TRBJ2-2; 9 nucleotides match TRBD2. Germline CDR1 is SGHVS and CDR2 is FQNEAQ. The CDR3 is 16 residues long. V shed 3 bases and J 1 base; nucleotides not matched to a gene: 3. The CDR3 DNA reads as TGTGCCAGCAGCTTCTTACTAGCGGGGAACACCGGGGAGCTGTTTTTT. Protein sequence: CASSFLLAGNTGELFF.

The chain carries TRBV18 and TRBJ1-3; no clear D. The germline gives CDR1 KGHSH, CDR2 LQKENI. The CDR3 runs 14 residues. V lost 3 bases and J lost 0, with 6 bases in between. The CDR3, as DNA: TGTGCCAGCTCACCGCAGAACTCTGGAAACACCATATATTTT. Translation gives CASSPQNSGNTIYF.

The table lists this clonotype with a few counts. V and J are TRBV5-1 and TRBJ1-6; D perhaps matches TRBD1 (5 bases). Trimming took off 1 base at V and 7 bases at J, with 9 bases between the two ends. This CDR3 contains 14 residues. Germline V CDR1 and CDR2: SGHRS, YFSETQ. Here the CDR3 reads CASSLSGYNSPLHF. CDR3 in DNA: TGCGCCAGCAGCTTGTCAGGGTACAATTCACCCCTCCACTTT.

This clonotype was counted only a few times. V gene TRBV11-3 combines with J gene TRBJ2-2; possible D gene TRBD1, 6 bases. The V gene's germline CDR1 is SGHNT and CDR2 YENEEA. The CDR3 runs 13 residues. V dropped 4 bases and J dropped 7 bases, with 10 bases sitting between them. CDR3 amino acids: CASSWGLGGELFF. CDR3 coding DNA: TGTGCCAGCAGCTGGGGGCTTGGCGGGGAGCTGTTTTTT.

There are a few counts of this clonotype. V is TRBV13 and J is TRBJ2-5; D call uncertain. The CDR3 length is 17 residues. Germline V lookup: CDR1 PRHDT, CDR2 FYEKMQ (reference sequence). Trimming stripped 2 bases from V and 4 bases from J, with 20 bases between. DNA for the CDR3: TGTGCCAGCAGCTTATCGGTCGCGGATACTTCACGAGAGACCCAGTACTTC. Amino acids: CASSLSVADTSRETQYF.

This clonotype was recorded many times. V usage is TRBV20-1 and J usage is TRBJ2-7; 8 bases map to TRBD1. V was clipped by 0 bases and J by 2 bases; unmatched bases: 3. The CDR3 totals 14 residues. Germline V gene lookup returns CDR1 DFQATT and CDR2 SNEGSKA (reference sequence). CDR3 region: CSAREQGQAYEQYF. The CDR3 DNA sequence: TGCAGTGCTAGAGAGCAGGGACAGGCCTACGAGCAGTACTTC.

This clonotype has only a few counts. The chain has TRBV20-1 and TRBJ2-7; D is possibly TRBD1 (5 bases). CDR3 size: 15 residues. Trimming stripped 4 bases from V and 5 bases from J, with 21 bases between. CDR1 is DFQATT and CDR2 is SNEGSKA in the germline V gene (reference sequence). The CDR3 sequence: CSAMGLGPKGDEQYF. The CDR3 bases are TGCAGTGCTATGGGCCTTGGGCCTAAAGGGGACGAGCAGTACTTC.

This CDR3 is CASSLDGLPAFF. The CDR3 coding sequence is TGTGCCAGCAGTTTAGACGGCCTTCCGGCTTTCTTT. The rearrangement joins TRBV12-3 or TRBV12-4 to TRBJ1-1, with D hard to call. The CDR3 length is 12 residues. Trimming pared 1 base from V and 11 bases from J, leaving 11 bases between.

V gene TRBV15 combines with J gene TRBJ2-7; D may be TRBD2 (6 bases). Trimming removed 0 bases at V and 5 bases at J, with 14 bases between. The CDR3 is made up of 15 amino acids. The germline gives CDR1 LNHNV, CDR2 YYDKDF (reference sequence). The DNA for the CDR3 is TGTGCCACCAGCAGAGAAAGCGGGTTTGGAAACGAGCAGTACTTC. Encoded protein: CATSRESGFGNEQYF.

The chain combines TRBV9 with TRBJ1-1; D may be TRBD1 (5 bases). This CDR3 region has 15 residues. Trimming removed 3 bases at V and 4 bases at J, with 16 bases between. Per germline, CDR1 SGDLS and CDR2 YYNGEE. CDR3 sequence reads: CASSGTQGVGTEAFF. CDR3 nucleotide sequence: TGTGCCAGCAGCGGGACCCAAGGGGTTGGCACTGAAGCTTTCTTT.

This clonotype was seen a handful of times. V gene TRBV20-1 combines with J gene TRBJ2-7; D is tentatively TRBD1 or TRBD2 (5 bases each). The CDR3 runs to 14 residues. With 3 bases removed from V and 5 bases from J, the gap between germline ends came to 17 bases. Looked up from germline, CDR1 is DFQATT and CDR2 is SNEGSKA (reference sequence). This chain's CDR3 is CSASPLGPGHEQYF. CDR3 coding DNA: TGCAGTGCTAGTCCGCTCGGACCGGGACACGAGCAGTACTTC.

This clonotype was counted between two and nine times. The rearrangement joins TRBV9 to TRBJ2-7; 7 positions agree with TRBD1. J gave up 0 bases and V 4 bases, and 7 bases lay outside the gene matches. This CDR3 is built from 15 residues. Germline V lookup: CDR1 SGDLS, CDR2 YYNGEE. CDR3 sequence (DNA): TGTGCCAGCAGCTCAGGGGGTAGCCGCTCCTACGAGCAGTACTTC. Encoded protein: CASSSGGSRSYEQYF.

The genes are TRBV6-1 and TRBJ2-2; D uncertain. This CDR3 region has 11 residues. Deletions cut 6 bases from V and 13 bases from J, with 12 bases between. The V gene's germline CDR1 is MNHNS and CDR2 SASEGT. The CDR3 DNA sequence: TGTGCCAGCAGGTTGACCCTGGGGCTGTTTTTT. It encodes CASRLTLGLFF.

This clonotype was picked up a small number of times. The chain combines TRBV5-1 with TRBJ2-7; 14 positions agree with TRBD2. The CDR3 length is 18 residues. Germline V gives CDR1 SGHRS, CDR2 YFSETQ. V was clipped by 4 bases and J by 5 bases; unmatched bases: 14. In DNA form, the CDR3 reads TGCGCCAGCAGCAAGGGGACTAGCGGGGGCCTAATTATGGACGAGCAGTACTTC. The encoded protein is CASSKGTSGGLIMDEQYF.

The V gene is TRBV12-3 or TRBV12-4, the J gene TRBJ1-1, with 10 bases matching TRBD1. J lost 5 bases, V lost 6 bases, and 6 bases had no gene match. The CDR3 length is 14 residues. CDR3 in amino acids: CASRDRTGGTEAFF. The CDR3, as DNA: TGTGCCAGCAGGGACCGGACAGGGGGAACTGAAGCTTTCTTT.